Shown below are 29 T cell receptor beta chains from a single sample sequenced in a study of shared clonotypes between healthy human individuals. Terminally differentiated effector memory CD45RA+ cells were excluded by CCR7 positive selection of CD45RO-negative cells. TCRdb's table, derived via immunoSEQ multiplex PCR, lists solely in-frame clones and lacks some. Among some 2,000,000 clones listed, less than 95% were seen once. Sequencing was done on a sample of naive CD8+ T cells sorted from blood. The source is a man in his late teens or twenties in good health.

This chain connects TRBV28 to TRBJ2-7; D is perhaps TRBD1 (6 bases). V was trimmed by 6 bases and J by 4 bases, leaving 16 bases between them. The CDR3 totals 14 residues. In germline, CDR1 is MDHEN, CDR2 SYDVKM. The chain's CDR3 is CASRKRDIRYEQYF. DNA for the CDR3: TGTGCCAGCAGGAAACGGGACATAAGGTACGAGCAGTACTTC. The whole variable domain, filled in from reference TRBV28 and TRBJ2-7, reads DVKVTQSSRYLVKRTGEKVFLECVQDMDHENMFWYRQDPGLGLRLIYFSYDVKMKEKGDIPEGYSVSREKKERFSLILESASTNQTSMYLCASRKRDIRYEQYFGPGTRLTVT.

The chain carries TRBV5-4 and TRBJ2-7, with 7 bases aligning to TRBD1. This CDR3 comprises 12 residues. CDR1 and CDR2 (germline): SGHNT, YYREEE (reference sequence). Written as DNA, the CDR3 is TGTGCAAGGGGGCCAAGCGGCTACGAGCAGTACTTC. Translation gives CARGPSGYEQYF.

The chain recombines TRBV29-1 with TRBJ2-1; D perhaps matches TRBD2 (6 bases). Germline lookup yields CDR1 SQVTM and CDR2 ANQGSEA. The CDR3 sequence is 13 residues long. The ends were cut back, 6 bases at V and 0 bases at J, with 9 bases in the middle. CDR3 DNA sequence: TGCAGCGTCCTCGGGGGCTCCTACAATGAGCAGTTCTTC. Its translation is CSVLGGSYNEQFF.

V and J are TRBV7-9 and TRBJ2-1; TRBD1 or TRBD2 may be the D gene (5 bases each). Germline V gene sequence: CDR1 SEHNR, CDR2 FQNEAQ (reference sequence). The ends were cut back, 8 bases at V and 7 bases at J, with 18 bases in the middle. The CDR3 loop spans 14 amino acids. In DNA form, the CDR3 reads TGTGCCAGCTACGACCGGGACGGAGAGAATGAGCAGTTCTTC. As protein: CASYDRDGENEQFF.

This chain joins TRBV13 and TRBJ1-1; D may be TRBD1 (5 bases). With 0 bases removed from V and 1 base from J, the gap between germline ends came to 9 bases. Germline assignment: CDR1 PRHDT and CDR2 FYEKMQ (reference sequence). The CDR3 loop spans 15 amino acids. The CDR3 sequence is CASSLGAGGNTEAFF. The DNA for the CDR3 is TGTGCCAGCAGCTTAGGCGCCGGGGGGAACACTGAAGCTTTCTTT.

The sample holds one count of this clone. The CDR3 here is CASSYSMGEFNEKLFF. As DNA, the CDR3 is TGTGCCAGCAGTTACTCGATGGGGGAGTTCAATGAAAAACTGTTTTTT. The chain employs TRBV6-5 and TRBJ1-4, with a tentative D call TRBD1 (5 bases). Germline CDR1 and CDR2: MNHEY and SVGAGI. Trimming took 0 bases from V and 5 from J, leaving 13 bases between them. The CDR3 totals 16 residues.

The chain carries TRBV19 and TRBJ2-1, with 10 bases matching TRBD2. The CDR3 has 15 amino acids. CDR1 LNHDA and CDR2 SQIVND come from the germline V gene (reference sequence). V lost 7 bases and J lost 2; bases outside the gene matches: 5. This CDR3 reads CASISAGGTYNEQFF. CDR3 DNA sequence: TGTGCCAGTATTTCAGCGGGAGGGACCTACAATGAGCAGTTCTTC.

The chain combines TRBV4-1 with TRBJ1-1, with D perhaps matching TRBD1 (5 bases). With 2 bases removed from V and 6 bases from J, the gap between germline ends came to 16 bases. The CDR3 sequence is 15 residues long. CDR1 is MGHRA and CDR2 is YSYEKL in the germline V gene. CDR3 residues: CASSQQTQGGPEAFF. CDR3 nucleotides: TGCGCCAGCAGCCAACAGACCCAGGGCGGGCCTGAAGCTTTCTTT.

The chain couples TRBV27 to TRBJ1-1; D call uncertain. In germline, CDR1 is MNHEY, CDR2 SMNVEV (reference sequence). The CDR3 has 13 amino acids. V shed 5 bases and J shed 4 bases, with 11 bases lying between them. The CDR3 sequence: CASSQQLSTEAFF. The CDR3 DNA follows: TGTGCCAGCAGTCAACAGCTTAGCACTGAAGCTTTCTTT.

The chain is built from TRBV25-1 and TRBJ2-1; maybe TRBD2 (5 bases). Trimming cost V 10 bases and J 14 bases, with 21 bases left between them. Per the germline V gene, CDR1 is MGHDK and CDR2 is SYGVNS. The CDR3 contains 12 residues. The chain's CDR3 is CATGSGFLGEFF. The DNA for the CDR3 is TGTGCCACTGGGTCCGGCTTCCTGGGAGAGTTCTTC.

The chain has TRBV4-3 and TRBJ2-3; the match to TRBD2 covers 7 bases. CDR1 is LGHNA, CDR2 YSLEER, per germline. Unmatched junction bases numbered 6, after V lost 0 bases and J lost 0 bases. The CDR3 loop spans 17 amino acids. This CDR3 reads CASSQDWLAVSTDTQYF. Written as DNA, the CDR3 is TGCGCCAGCAGCCAAGATTGGCTAGCGGTTAGCACAGATACGCAGTATTTT.

The gene calls are TRBV28 and TRBJ1-1; TRBD1 aligns across 8 bases. CDR3 length: 14 residues. The junction had 6 bases not matched to a gene; V was cut back by 2 bases and J by 7 bases. CDR1 is MDHEN, CDR2 SYDVKM, per germline. DNA of the CDR3: TGTGCCAGCAGTTTAGGCAGGGGGCTCGGTGAAGCTTTCTTT. Translated: CASSLGRGLGEAFF.

Comments on this clone: The sample contains more than one DNA sequence encoding this CDR3. The chain combines TRBV5-6 with TRBJ2-2; 12 bases are shared with TRBD2. The CDR3 totals 16 residues. Germline lookup yields CDR1 SGHDT and CDR2 YYEEEE. Trimming removed 3 bases from V and 5 bases from J; junction bases left unmatched: 5. The CDR3: CASSSGLAGYTGELFF. Written as DNA, the CDR3 is TGTGCCAGCAGCTCAGGACTAGCGGGATATACCGGGGAGCTGTTTTTT. The full variable domain, its missing parts supplied by reference TRBV5-6 and TRBJ2-2, is DAGVTQSPTHLIKTRGQQVTLRCSPKSGHDTVSWYQQALGQGPQFIFQYYEEEERQRGNFPDRFSGHQFPNYSSELNVNALLLGDSALYLCASSSGLAGYTGELFFGEGSRLTVL.

The chain recombines TRBV5-1 with TRBJ1-5; the D is unclear. Trimming took off 1 base at V and 4 bases at J, with 6 bases between the two ends. The length of the CDR3 is 13 residues. Germline V lookup: CDR1 SGHRS, CDR2 YFSETQ. In DNA form, the CDR3 reads TGCGCCAGCAGCTTGTTACCGAATCAGCCCCAGCATTTT. Amino acid sequence: CASSLLPNQPQHF.

The chain carries TRBV19 and TRBJ2-2, with D perhaps matching TRBD2 (5 bases). V gave up 5 bases and J gave up 3 bases, with 10 bases separating them. The CDR3 has 14 amino acids. The germline V gene encodes CDR1 LNHDA and CDR2 SQIVND (reference sequence). This chain's CDR3 is CASSFGLHTGELFF. As DNA, the CDR3 is TGTGCCAGTAGTTTTGGACTCCACACCGGGGAGCTGTTTTTT. The full variable domain, completed using reference TRBV19 and TRBJ2-2, is DGGITQSPKYLFRKEGQNVTLSCEQNLNHDAMYWYRQDPGQGLRLIYYSQIVNDFQKGDIAEGYSVSREKKESFPLTVTSAQKNPTAFYLCASSFGLHTGELFFGEGSRLTVL.

The chain couples TRBV6-5 to TRBJ2-5, with 7 positions matching TRBD1. CDR1 is MNHEY and CDR2 is SVGAGI in the germline V gene. V lost 7 bases and J lost 1; bases outside the gene matches: 3. The CDR3 loop spans 13 amino acids. CDR3 region: CASNRQGQETQYF. DNA for the CDR3: TGTGCCAGCAATCGACAGGGCCAAGAGACCCAGTACTTC.

J is TRBJ2-2 and V is TRBV5-8; D may be TRBD1 (6 bases). Trimming shortened V by 4 bases and J by 9 bases, and 19 bases separated the two germline ends. This CDR3 has 15 amino acids. Germline loops: CDR1 SGHTS, CDR2 YDEGEE. In nucleotides, the CDR3 is TGTGCCAGCAGCGCGACAGGCGTTTACCTTAGGGAGCTGTTTTTT. Its protein product is CASSATGVYLRELFF. The full variable domain, with the rest looked up from reference TRBV5-8 and TRBJ2-2, is EAGVTQSPTHLIKTRGQQATLRCSPISGHTSVYWYQQALGLGLQFLLWYDEGEERNRGNFPPRFSGRQFPNYSSELNVNALELEDSALYLCASSATGVYLRELFFGEGSRLTVL.

V and J are TRBV28 and TRBJ1-5; D may be TRBD1 (5 bases). Trimming left V 2 bases short and J 1 base short, with 9 bases between. Germline CDR1 and CDR2: MDHEN and SYDVKM. This CDR3 has 15 amino acids. The CDR3 DNA is TGTGCCAGCAGTTTACCGGGGCTCAGCAATCAGCCCCAGCATTTT. Translated, it gives CASSLPGLSNQPQHF.

CDR3 region: CASSQDLLAVTSTDTQYF. CDR3 nucleotides: TGCGCCAGCAGCCAAGATTTACTAGCTGTCACTAGCACAGATACGCAGTATTTT. The chain has TRBV4-1 and TRBJ2-3; D is possibly TRBD2 (6 bases). Trimming cost V 0 bases and J 0 bases, with 16 bases left between them. Germline V CDR1 and CDR2: MGHRA, YSYEKL. The CDR3 consists of 18 residues.

The chain carries TRBV25-1 and TRBJ1-1, with a possible D match to TRBD1 (6 bases). Germline V gene sequence: CDR1 MGHDK, CDR2 SYGVNS. There are 13 residues in the CDR3. V was pared by 4 bases and J by 2 bases, with 8 bases between. The CDR3 protein is CASSAGDNTEAFF. CDR3 coding DNA: TGTGCCAGCAGTGCAGGGGATAACACTGAAGCTTTCTTT.

On this clone: Additional DNA sequences in this sample encode the identical CDR3. The CDR3 sequence: CASSVDSDTQYF. CDR3 in DNA: TGTGCCAGCAGCGTAGACTCAGATACGCAGTATTTT. The rearrangement joins TRBV9 to TRBJ2-3; D is uncertain. The V gene lost 0 bases and the J gene lost 4 bases, with 3 bases spanning the gap. CDR1 is SGDLS and CDR2 is YYNGEE in the germline V gene. The CDR3 consists of 12 residues.

The chain recombines TRBV9 with TRBJ2-7; D not certain. The CDR3 runs to 15 residues. The germline V and J ends were trimmed by 0 bases and 2 bases, with 12 bases remaining between them. Germline loops: CDR1 SGDLS, CDR2 YYNGEE. In DNA, the CDR3 is TGTGCCAGCAGCGTAGGTTACGGAGTCGCCTACGAGCAGTACTTC. This sequence encodes CASSVGYGVAYEQYF.

This sequence joins TRBV28 and TRBJ1-4, with 9 positions matching TRBD1. Germline V gene lookup returns CDR1 MDHEN and CDR2 SYDVKM. The V gene end was trimmed by 8 bases and the J gene end by 5 bases; junction bases not matched to a gene: 0. The CDR3 is 12 residues long. The CDR3 region is CASGTGNEKLFF. The CDR3 nucleotides are TGTGCCAGCGGGACAGGGAATGAAAAACTGTTTTTT.

The chain combines TRBV6-5 with TRBJ2-5, with D unresolved. The CDR3 runs 14 residues. The V gene's germline CDR1 is MNHEY and CDR2 SVGAGI. V lost 4 bases and J 0 bases, leaving 9 bases between the germline ends. DNA of the CDR3: TGTGCCAGCAGTTGGGCTGGGGACCAAGAGACCCAGTACTTC. It translates to CASSWAGDQETQYF.

This clone was picked up one time. The chain recombines TRBV4-1 with TRBJ2-7; unclear D gene. V shed 1 base and J shed 0 bases, with 4 bases lying between them. Germline V gene lookup returns CDR1 MGHRA and CDR2 YSYEKL. CDR3 size: 13 residues. CDR3 region: CASSQAFSYEQYF. The CDR3 DNA sequence: TGCGCCAGCAGCCAAGCCTTCTCCTACGAGCAGTACTTC.

This clone has only one observation. This chain uses TRBV4-3 with TRBJ2-2; a possible D gene is TRBD1 (6 bases). Germline CDR1 and CDR2: LGHNA and YSLEER. V shed 0 bases and J shed 4 bases, with 15 bases lying between them. There are 17 residues in the CDR3. The CDR3 loop is CASSQDRTRGITGELFF. CDR3 sequence (DNA): TGCGCCAGCAGCCAAGATCGCACCAGGGGCATCACCGGGGAGCTGTTTTTT.

This chain links TRBV11-2 with TRBJ1-2, with 9 positions matching TRBD1. CDR3 length: 14 residues. Germline V gives CDR1 SGHAT, CDR2 FQNNGV. With V trimmed by 4 bases and J by 8 bases, 8 bases remained unmatched. In nucleotides, the CDR3 is TGTGCCAGCAGCTCTCCGGGGACAGGGAACGGCTACACCTTC. This gives the protein CASSSPGTGNGYTF.

This chain joins TRBV6-5 and TRBJ2-2, with D hard to call. V was cut by 2 bases and J by 1 base, with 8 bases left in between. This CDR3 comprises 15 residues. Germline V gives CDR1 MNHEY, CDR2 SVGAGI. The CDR3 DNA reads as TGTGCCAGCAGTTACAAAAACATGAACACCGGGGAGCTGTTTTTT. Its protein is CASSYKNMNTGELFF.

V is TRBV5-4 and J is TRBJ2-5; D gene unclear. With 5 bases removed from V and 4 bases from J, the gap between germline ends came to 12 bases. The germline gives CDR1 SGHNT, CDR2 YYREEE (reference sequence). The CDR3 spans 13 residues. For the CDR3, the DNA is TGTGCCAGCAGGGGAAGCTTAGGAGAGACCCAGTACTTC. This codes for CASRGSLGETQYF.